What follows are 18 T cell receptor beta chains derived from one specimen sequenced in a study of OX40 agonist ivuxolimab in advanced cancers. Using immunoSEQ multiplex PCR, the repertoire was profiled, and TCRdb retains in-frame clones only, with some absent. The table shows just under 80,000 clones, with 70% to 90% occurring only once. The sample here was CD4+ or CD8+ T cells sorted from blood, taken in a trial of the OX40 agonist ivuxolimab. All receptors derive from an adult with an advanced solid tumor such as melanoma, head and neck, liver or kidney cancer.

About this clone itself: The sample carries other DNA sequences with the same CDR3. V usage is TRBV5-1 and J usage is TRBJ1-4, with D perhaps TRBD1 (5 bases). V dropped 0 bases and J dropped 4 bases, with 10 bases sitting between them. The germline V gene encodes CDR1 SGHRS and CDR2 YFSETQ. The CDR3 has 15 residues. The DNA for the CDR3 is TGCGCCAGCAGCTTGGCCCAGGGTAGTAATGAAAAACTGTTTTTT. It encodes CASSLAQGSNEKLFF.

The chain combines TRBV19 with TRBJ1-5; no clear D. V was clipped by 3 bases and J by 0 bases, with 9 bases between them. Germline V lookup: CDR1 LNHDA, CDR2 SQIVND (reference sequence). This CDR3 contains 15 residues. The chain's CDR3 is CASSISKYSNQPQHF. The CDR3 DNA reads TGTGCCAGTAGTATTAGTAAGTATAGCAATCAGCCCCAGCATTTT.

This clone was seen more than once but under ten times. The gene calls are TRBV10-3 and TRBJ2-1; D may be TRBD2 (5 bases). Per the germline V gene, CDR1 is ENHRY and CDR2 is SYGVKD. V lost 10 bases and J 0 bases, leaving 19 bases between the germline ends. The CDR3 contains 16 residues. The CDR3 loop is CATSYGVSNSYNEQFF. The DNA for the CDR3 is TGTGCCACCTCGTACGGGGTCTCGAACTCCTACAATGAGCAGTTCTTC.

This chain joins TRBV6-1 and TRBJ1-5; a possible D gene is TRBD1 (6 bases). The V gene's germline CDR1 is MNHNS and CDR2 SASEGT. V shed 9 bases and J shed 3 bases, with 15 bases lying between them. CDR3 length equals 14 residues. The CDR3: CASAARGDNQPQHF. As DNA, the CDR3 is TGTGCCAGTGCGGCTAGGGGGGACAATCAGCCCCAGCATTTT.

The chain is built from TRBV7-2 and TRBJ2-1; TRBD2 might be the D (5 bases). The germline gives CDR1 SGHTA, CDR2 FQGNSA. V dropped 1 base and J dropped 10 bases, with 14 bases sitting between them. The CDR3 totals 14 residues. For the CDR3, the DNA is TGTGCCAGCAGCTTAGGAGATGGACTTCGGGAGCAGTTCTTC. Protein product: CASSLGDGLREQFF.

The rearrangement joins TRBV30 to TRBJ2-5; D gene uncertain. With 0 bases removed from V and 2 bases from J, the gap between germline ends came to 7 bases. The CDR3 length is 13 residues. Per the germline V gene, CDR1 is GTSNPN and CDR2 is SVGIG (reference sequence). The CDR3 sequence is CAWSVFSQETQYF. DNA for the CDR3: TGTGCCTGGAGTGTATTTTCTCAAGAGACCCAGTACTTC.

This chain connects TRBV15 to TRBJ2-3; D possibly corresponds to TRBD2 (5 bases). The CDR3 has 12 residues. V lost 1 base and J lost 7, with 6 bases in between. Germline V gene lookup returns CDR1 LNHNV and CDR2 YYDKDF (reference sequence). CDR3 DNA sequence: TGTGCCACCAGCAGAGTCGGGAATACGCAGTATTTT. It encodes CATSRVGNTQYF.

The chain links TRBV19 to TRBJ2-7; D call uncertain. The CDR3 covers 12 residues. Germline V gene lookup returns CDR1 LNHDA and CDR2 SQIVND (reference sequence). The V and J ends lost 6 bases and 7 bases respectively, with 13 bases between them. CDR3 sequence reads: CASSTAVGEQYF. The CDR3 coding sequence is TGTGCCAGTAGCACGGCAGTGGGGGAGCAGTACTTC.

The rearrangement links TRBV7-2 to TRBJ1-5; TRBD1 aligns across 9 bases. Trimming at V came to 3 bases and at J to 5 bases, leaving 11 bases not matched to a gene. The CDR3 contains 17 residues. From germline, CDR1 is SGHTA and CDR2 FQGNSA. This CDR3 reads CASSFTGTGFNHQPQHF. In DNA form, the CDR3 reads TGTGCCAGCAGCTTTACCGGGACAGGGTTTAACCATCAGCCCCAGCATTTT.

This rearrangement joins TRBV18 to TRBJ1-4, with TRBD1 identical over 9 bases. J was trimmed by 7 bases and V by 4 bases; bases with no gene match: 7. The length of the CDR3 is 15 residues. In germline, CDR1 is KGHSH, CDR2 LQKENI. CDR3 sequence (DNA): TGTGCCAGCTCACTGCAGGGGACAGGGCCTGAAAAACTGTTTTTT. Encoded protein: CASSLQGTGPEKLFF.

In this sample, this clone turned up once. The rearrangement links TRBV4-3 to TRBJ2-5, with 8 bases matching TRBD2. After removal of 3 bases from V and 0 bases from J, the junction contained 3 bases not matched to a gene. CDR1 is LGHNA and CDR2 is YSLEER in the germline V gene. CDR3 length: 15 amino acids. The chain's CDR3 is CASSHSGKYQETQYF. CDR3 nucleotide sequence: TGCGCCAGCAGCCATAGCGGGAAGTACCAAGAGACCCAGTACTTC.

The gene calls are TRBV2 and TRBJ1-3; a weak D match, TRBD1 (6 bases). CDR1 SNHLY and CDR2 FYNNEI come from the germline V gene. V was cut by 2 bases and J by 0 bases, with 8 bases left in between. The CDR3 runs to 15 residues. The CDR3 spells CASSEQGGSGNTIYF. The CDR3 DNA reads TGTGCCAGCAGTGAACAAGGGGGCTCTGGAAACACCATATATTTT.

V is TRBV7-8 and J is TRBJ2-7; 7 bases line up with TRBD2. The CDR3 totals 14 residues. The V and J ends lost 5 bases and 6 bases, in that order; junction bases with no gene match: 10. CDR1 is SGHVS and CDR2 is FQNEAQ in the germline V gene. The CDR3 nucleotides read TGTGCCAGCAGCAAGACCGGGAGGTCTCTCGAGCAGTACTTC. This translates into CASSKTGRSLEQYF.

The chain is built from TRBV6-1 and TRBJ1-5; D uncertain. The V gene lost 3 bases and the J gene lost 1 base, with 13 bases spanning the gap. The CDR3 runs 16 residues. Germline CDR1 MNHNS, CDR2 SASEGT. The CDR3 nucleotides are TGTGCCAGCAGTGAGTTCGGGGTAGGCAGCAATCAGCCCCAGCATTTT. Translating it yields CASSEFGVGSNQPQHF.

The V and J genes are TRBV6-1 and TRBJ2-5; D unclear. Near its end, the DNA agrees better with TRBJ2-7, so the J call may be wrong. The CDR3 sequence is 13 residues long. Germline CDR1 MNHNS, CDR2 SASEGT. As DNA, the CDR3 is TGTGCCAGCAGTGCCTGGGCGAGTACCGAGCAGTACTTC. Translating it yields CASSAWASTEQYF.

A single count supports this clone. The genes are TRBV7-2 and TRBJ1-2; 7 bases map to TRBD1. The CDR3 consists of 15 residues. Looked up from germline, CDR1 is SGHTA and CDR2 is FQGNSA. V lost 3 bases to trimming and J lost 0 bases; unmatched junction nucleotides: 4. CDR3 DNA sequence: TGTGCCAGCAGCTTCGGGGACAGACCTAACTATGGCTACACCTTC. Residues: CASSFGDRPNYGYTF. Filled out from reference TRBV7-2 and TRBJ1-2, the complete variable domain reads GAGVSQSPSNKVTEKGKDVELRCDPISGHTALYWYRQSLGQGLEFLIYFQGNSAPDKSGLPSDRFSAERTGGSVSTLTIQRTQQEDSAVYLCASSFGDRPNYGYTFGSGTRLTVV.

The J gene is TRBJ2-5, the V gene TRBV2, with 9 bases fitting TRBD1. Unmatched junction bases numbered 4, after V lost 6 bases and J lost 5 bases. CDR1 SNHLY and CDR2 FYNNEI come from the germline V gene. CDR3 size: 13 residues. The CDR3 DNA follows: TGTGCCAGCAGGGGGACAGGGATGGAGACCCAGTACTTC. Amino acid sequence: CASRGTGMETQYF.

Worth noting for this clone: Other DNA sequences from this sample encode an identical CDR3 as well. This chain joins TRBV19 and TRBJ1-5, with TRBD1 identical over 10 bases. The germline V gene has CDR1 LNHDA and CDR2 SQIVND (reference sequence). The V gene end was trimmed by 6 bases and the J gene end by 2 bases; junction bases not matched to a gene: 1. This CDR3 comprises 14 residues. CDR3 sequence reads: CASSGTGGNQPQHF. In DNA form, the CDR3 reads TGTGCCAGTAGCGGGACAGGGGGCAATCAGCCCCAGCATTTT.